A selection of T cell receptor beta chains follows, all from one sample in a study of blood T cell repertoires in COVID-19. The method was immunoSEQ multiplex PCR; TCRdb's version includes in-frame clones alone and lacks a portion of them. Seen here are around 120,000 clones, under 80% observed once, and the top ten hold roughly 2.5%. Material for sequencing was peripheral blood. These receptors all stem from a man aged 50 to 59 with acute or convalescent COVID-19. Both conserved end residues are part of each CDR3. D genes are given only for firm matches. The listing skips clone size in some rows; elsewhere it reads once, few, many or a size class.

clone size	D gene	V gene	J gene	CDR3 protein	CDR3 DNA
.	.	TRBV11-1	TRBJ1-1	CASSFTTGNTEAFF	TGTGCCAGCAGCTTTACAACAGGGAACACTGAAGCTTTCTTT
.	TRBD2	TRBV7-3	TRBJ2-3	CASSLSASGGADTQYF	TGTGCCAGCAGCTTAAGTGCTAGCGGAGGGGCAGATACGCAGTATTTT
.	.	TRBV28	TRBJ2-5	CASSEQTRRETQYF	TGTGCCAGCAGTGAACAAACGAGGCGAGAGACCCAGTACTTC
few	TRBD2	TRBV6-4	TRBJ2-3	CASSQTSGTTDTQYF	TGTGCCAGCAGTCAGACTAGCGGGACCACAGATACGCAGTATTTT
.	TRBD2	TRBV19	TRBJ2-1	CASSFEAGDYNEQFF	TGTGCCAGTAGTTTTGAGGCGGGGGATTACAATGAGCAGTTCTTC
.	.	TRBV12-3/TRBV12-4	TRBJ2-5	CASTRQAETQYF	TGTGCCAGCACCCGACAGGCGGAGACCCAGTACTTC
.	TRBD1	TRBV29-1	TRBJ2-2	CSVVLGQGNTGELFF	TGCAGCGTTGTTCTGGGACAGGGAAACACCGGGGAGCTGTTTTTT
once	.	TRBV9	TRBJ2-7	CASSGQGYEQYF	TGTGCCAGCAGCGGGCAGGGGTACGAGCAGTACTTC
.	TRBD1	TRBV10-3	TRBJ2-3	CAISQRTGVSTDTQYF	TGTGCCATCAGTCAAAGGACAGGGGTTAGCACAGATACGCAGTATTTT
few	.	TRBV30	TRBJ2-3	CAWTRRRADTQYF	TGTGCCTGGACCCGGCGCCGGGCAGATACGCAGTATTTT
once	TRBD2	TRBV27	TRBJ2-1	CASSTVGLADYNEQFF	TGTGCCAGCAGTACAGTGGGACTAGCGGACTACAATGAGCAGTTCTTC
.	.	TRBV5-5	TRBJ2-5	CASSENGETQYF	TGTGCCAGCAGCGAAAACGGGGAGACCCAGTACTTC
once	.	TRBV24-1	TRBJ1-5	CATSDPDQPQHF	TGTGCCACCAGTGATCCCGATCAGCCCCAGCATTTT
many	.	TRBV5-6	TRBJ2-3	CASSLTTQGDTQYF	TGTGCCAGCAGCCTAACCACCCAGGGGGATACGCAGTATTTT
.	.	TRBV6-4	TRBJ2-7	CASGPGEQYF	TGTGCCAGCGGACCGGGGGAGCAGTACTTC
.	TRBD1	TRBV7-9	TRBJ2-7	CASSFRDRSYEQYF	TGTGCCAGCAGCTTCCGGGACAGATCCTACGAGCAGTACTTC
.	TRBD1	TRBV12-5	TRBJ2-5	CASGLDTARTGQETQYF	TGTGCTAGTGGTTTGGACACCGCGAGGACAGGACAAGAGACCCAGTACTTC
.	.	TRBV2	TRBJ1-2	CASSDLGLGYGYTF	TGTGCCAGCAGTGACTTGGGACTCGGCTATGGCTACACCTTC
once	TRBD1	TRBV5-1	TRBJ2-5	CASSLVRDRDQETQYF	TGCGCCAGCAGCTTGGTACGCGACAGGGACCAAGAGACCCAGTACTTC
.	.	TRBV28	TRBJ1-6	CASKAGFSSPLHF	TGTGCCAGCAAGGCAGGGTTTAGTTCACCCCTCCACTTT